Detailed here is one T cell receptor (beta chain). Its target is not known. This record comes from a study of regulatory T cells in long-lasting Graves disease. Study-wide points: Reduced TCR diversity was observed in persistent Graves' patients versus newly diagnosed patients.

TCR beta libraries were built with iRepertoire HTBI primers and Arm-PCR of CDR3 regions. Under the authors' procedure: Samples collectively showed some 60 TRBV and roughly 15 TRBJ segments. Using its own MiXCR run on the multiplex PCR reads, TCRdb lists one record per CDR3 protein. These V and J calls rely on TCRdb rather than the paper's analysis. The table lists 500,000 to 700,000 distinct CDR3 sequences, 25% to 35% of them singletons. Time point indicated: persistent/refractory GD, antithyroid drugs over 5 years with positive TRAb. The TCR library was prepared using RNA isolated from PBMCs. Per germline, CDR1 MDHEN and CDR2 SYDVKM. The length of the CDR3 is 11 residues. V gave up 8 bases and J gave up 2 bases, with 7 bases separating them.

This receptor was taken from a female donor with Graves disease. The rearrangement joins TRBV28 to TRBJ2-7; D is undetermined. The sequencing here drew on peripheral blood mononuclear cells (PBMCs), taken when the disease was refractory, from a patient treated with antithyroid drugs. CDR3 sequence: CASQSPYEQYF. The CDR3 DNA follows: TGTGCCAGCCAGAGCCCCTACGAGCAGTACTTC.